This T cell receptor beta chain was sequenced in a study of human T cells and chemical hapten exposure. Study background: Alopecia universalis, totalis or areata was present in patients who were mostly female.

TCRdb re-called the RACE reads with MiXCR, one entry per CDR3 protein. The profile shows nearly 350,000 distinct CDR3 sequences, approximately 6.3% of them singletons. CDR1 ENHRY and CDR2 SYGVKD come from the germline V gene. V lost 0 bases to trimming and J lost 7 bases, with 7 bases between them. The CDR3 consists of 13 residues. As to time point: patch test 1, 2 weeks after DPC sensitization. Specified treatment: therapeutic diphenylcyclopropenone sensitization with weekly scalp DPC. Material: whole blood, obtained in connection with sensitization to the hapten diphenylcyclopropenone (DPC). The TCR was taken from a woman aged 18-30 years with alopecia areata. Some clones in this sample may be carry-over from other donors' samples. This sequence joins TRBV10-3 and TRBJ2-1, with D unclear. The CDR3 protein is CAISESFGNEQFF. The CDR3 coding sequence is TGTGCCATCAGTGAGTCATTTGGGAATGAGCAGTTCTTC.